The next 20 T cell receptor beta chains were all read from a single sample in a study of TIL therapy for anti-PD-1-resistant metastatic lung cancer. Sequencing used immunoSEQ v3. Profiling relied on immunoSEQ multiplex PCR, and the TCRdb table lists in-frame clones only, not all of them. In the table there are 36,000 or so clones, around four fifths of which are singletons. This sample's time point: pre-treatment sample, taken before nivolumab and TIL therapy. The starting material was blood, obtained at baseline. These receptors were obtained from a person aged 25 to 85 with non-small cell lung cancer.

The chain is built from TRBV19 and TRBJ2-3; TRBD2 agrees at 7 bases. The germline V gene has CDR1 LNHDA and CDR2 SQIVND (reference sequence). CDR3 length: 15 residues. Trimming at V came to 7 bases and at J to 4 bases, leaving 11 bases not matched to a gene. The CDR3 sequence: CASNWRLAAPDTQYF. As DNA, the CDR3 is TGTGCCAGTAATTGGCGGCTAGCGGCCCCAGATACGCAGTATTTT.

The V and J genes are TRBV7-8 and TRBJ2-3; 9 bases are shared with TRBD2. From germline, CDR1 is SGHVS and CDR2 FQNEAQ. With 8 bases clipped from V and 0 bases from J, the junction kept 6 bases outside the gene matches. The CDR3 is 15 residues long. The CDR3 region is CASALAGASTDTQYF. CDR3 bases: TGTGCCAGCGCCTTAGCGGGGGCCAGCACAGATACGCAGTATTTT.

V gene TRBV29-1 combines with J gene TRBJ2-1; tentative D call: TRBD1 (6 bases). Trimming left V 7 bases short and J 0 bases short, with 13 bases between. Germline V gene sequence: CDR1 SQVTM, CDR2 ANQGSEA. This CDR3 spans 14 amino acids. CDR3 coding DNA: TGCAGCGCGCGGACAGTCCTCTCCTACAATGAGCAGTTCTTC. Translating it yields CSARTVLSYNEQFF.

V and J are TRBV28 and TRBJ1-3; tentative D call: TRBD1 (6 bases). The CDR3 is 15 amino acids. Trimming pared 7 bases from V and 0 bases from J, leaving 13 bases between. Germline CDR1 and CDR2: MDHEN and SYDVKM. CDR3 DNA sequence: TGTGCCAGCAACATAGGGGGATCCTCTGGAAACACCATATATTTT. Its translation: CASNIGGSSGNTIYF.

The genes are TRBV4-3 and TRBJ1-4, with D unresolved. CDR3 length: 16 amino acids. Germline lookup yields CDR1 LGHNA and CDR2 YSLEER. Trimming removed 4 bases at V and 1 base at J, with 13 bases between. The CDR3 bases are TGCGCCAGCAGCCCCACCGTACTTAGAACTAATGAAAAACTGTTTTTT. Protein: CASSPTVLRTNEKLFF.

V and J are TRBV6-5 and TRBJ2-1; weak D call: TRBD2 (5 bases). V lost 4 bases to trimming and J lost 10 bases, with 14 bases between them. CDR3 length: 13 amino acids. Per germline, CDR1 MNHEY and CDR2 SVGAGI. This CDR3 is CASSFDLAGEQFF. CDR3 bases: TGTGCCAGCAGTTTCGACCTAGCTGGCGAGCAGTTCTTC.

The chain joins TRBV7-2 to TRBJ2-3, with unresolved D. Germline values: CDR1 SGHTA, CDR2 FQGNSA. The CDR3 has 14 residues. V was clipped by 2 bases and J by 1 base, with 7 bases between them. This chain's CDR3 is CASSLNVGTDTQYF. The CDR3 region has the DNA TGTGCCAGCAGCTTAAACGTAGGCACAGATACGCAGTATTTT. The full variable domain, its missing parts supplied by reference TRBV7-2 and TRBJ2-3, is GAGVSQSPSNKVTEKGKDVELRCDPISGHTALYWYRQSLGQGLEFLIYFQGNSAPDKSGLPSDRFSAERTGGSVSTLTIQRTQQEDSAVYLCASSLNVGTDTQYFGPGTRLTVL.

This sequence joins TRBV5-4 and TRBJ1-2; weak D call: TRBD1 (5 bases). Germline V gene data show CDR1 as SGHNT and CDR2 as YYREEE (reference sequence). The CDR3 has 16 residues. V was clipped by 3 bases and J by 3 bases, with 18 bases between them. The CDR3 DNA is TGTGCCAGCAGCTCCATGGGGGGGTATCAGGACTATGGCTACACCTTC. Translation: CASSSMGGYQDYGYTF.

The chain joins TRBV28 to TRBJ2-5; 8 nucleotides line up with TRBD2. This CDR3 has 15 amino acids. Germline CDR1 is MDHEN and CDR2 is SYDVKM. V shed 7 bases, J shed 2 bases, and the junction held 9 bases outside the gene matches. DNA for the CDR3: TGTGCCAGCATTCGCCGGGGGGGATCGCAAGAGACCCAGTACTTC. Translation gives CASIRRGGSQETQYF.

CDR3 nucleotide sequence: TGTGCCAGCAGCCCCTTACTATCCCAGGGAGATACGCAGTATTTT. Protein product: CASSPLLSQGDTQYF. The J gene is TRBJ2-3, the V gene TRBV28; TRBD1 might be the D (5 bases). The CDR3 has 15 residues. Trimming removed 6 bases at V and 5 bases at J, with 18 bases between. CDR1 and CDR2 (germline): MDHEN, SYDVKM.

DNA of the CDR3: TGTGCCAGCAGCTTGCAGGGGGAATATGGCTACACCTTC. Its protein product is CASSLQGEYGYTF. The gene calls are TRBV5-6 and TRBJ1-2; the match to TRBD1 covers 7 bases. V gave up 1 base and J gave up 5 bases; unmatched junction bases: 2. The CDR3 is 13 amino acids. CDR1 and CDR2 from the germline V gene are SGHDT and YYEEEE.

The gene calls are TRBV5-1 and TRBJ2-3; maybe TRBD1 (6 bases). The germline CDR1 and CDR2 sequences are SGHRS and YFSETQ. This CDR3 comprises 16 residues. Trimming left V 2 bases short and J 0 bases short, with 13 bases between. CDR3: CASSFAGATSTDTQYF. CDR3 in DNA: TGCGCCAGCAGCTTCGCAGGGGCCACGAGCACAGATACGCAGTATTTT.

The CDR3 loop is CASRGVQENTEAFF. The CDR3 DNA reads TGTGCCAGCAGGGGTGTACAGGAGAACACTGAAGCTTTCTTT. The chain couples TRBV7-2 to TRBJ1-1; tentative D call: TRBD1 (5 bases). The V end lost 6 bases, the J end lost 1 base, and 12 bases lay between the germline ends. This CDR3 has 14 residues. CDR1 and CDR2 (germline): SGHTA, FQGNSA.

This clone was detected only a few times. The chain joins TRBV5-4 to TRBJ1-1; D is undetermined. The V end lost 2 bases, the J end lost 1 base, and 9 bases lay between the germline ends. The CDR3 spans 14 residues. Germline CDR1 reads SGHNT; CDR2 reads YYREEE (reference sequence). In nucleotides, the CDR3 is TGTGCCAGCAGCTTTATAACAGCGAACACTGAAGCTTTCTTT. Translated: CASSFITANTEAFF.

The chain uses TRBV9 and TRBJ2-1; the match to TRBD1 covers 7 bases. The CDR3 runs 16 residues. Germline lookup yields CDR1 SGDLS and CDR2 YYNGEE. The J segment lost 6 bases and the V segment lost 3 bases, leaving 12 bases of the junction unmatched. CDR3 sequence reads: CASSATGDPLINEQFF. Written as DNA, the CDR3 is TGTGCCAGCAGCGCTACAGGGGACCCTTTGATCAATGAGCAGTTCTTC.

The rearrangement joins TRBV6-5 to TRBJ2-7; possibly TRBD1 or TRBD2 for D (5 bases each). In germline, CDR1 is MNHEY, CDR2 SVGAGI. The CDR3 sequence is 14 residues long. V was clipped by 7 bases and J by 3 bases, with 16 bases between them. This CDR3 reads CASKRGERFYEQYF. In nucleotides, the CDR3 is TGTGCCAGCAAGAGAGGGGAAAGGTTCTACGAGCAGTACTTC.

This CDR3 reads CASSPTGEGSQYF. The CDR3 DNA reads TGTGCCAGCAGCCCGACGGGTGAGGGGTCGCAGTATTTT. This chain joins TRBV7-3 and TRBJ2-3; D might be TRBD1 or TRBD2, each matching 5 bases. The V end was cut by 5 bases, the J end by 10 bases, with 16 bases between. This CDR3 is built from 13 residues. Germline values: CDR1 SGHTA, CDR2 FQGTGA.

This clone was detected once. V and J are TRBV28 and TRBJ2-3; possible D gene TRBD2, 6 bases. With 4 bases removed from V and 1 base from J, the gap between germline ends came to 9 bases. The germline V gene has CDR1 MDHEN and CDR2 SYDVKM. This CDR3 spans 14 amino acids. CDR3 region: CASSSSSGTDTQYF. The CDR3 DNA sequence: TGTGCCAGCAGTTCCTCTAGCGGCACAGATACGCAGTATTTT.

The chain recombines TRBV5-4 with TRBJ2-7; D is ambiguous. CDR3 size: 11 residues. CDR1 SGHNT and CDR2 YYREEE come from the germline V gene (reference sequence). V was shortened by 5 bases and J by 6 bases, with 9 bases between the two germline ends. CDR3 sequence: CASRSVGEQYF. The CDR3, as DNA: TGTGCCAGCAGGTCGGTCGGCGAGCAGTACTTC. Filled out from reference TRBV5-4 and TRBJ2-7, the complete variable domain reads ETGVTQSPTHLIKTRGQQVTLRCSSQSGHNTVSWYQQALGQGPQFIFQYYREEENGRGNFPPRFSGLQFPNYSSELNVNALELDDSALYLCASRSVGEQYFGPGTRLTVT.

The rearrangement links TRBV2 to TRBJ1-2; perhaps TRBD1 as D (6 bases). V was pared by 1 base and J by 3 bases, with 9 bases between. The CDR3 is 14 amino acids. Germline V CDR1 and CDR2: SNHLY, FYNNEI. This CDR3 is CASSEGGQYYGYTF. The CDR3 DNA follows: TGTGCCAGCAGTGAAGGGGGGCAGTACTATGGCTACACCTTC.